The source of this T cell receptor beta chain is a study of T cell responses to AZD1222 COVID-19 vaccine (dated by TCRdb to about 2021). Some background on the complete study: AZD1222 recipients whose second dose came at about 4 weeks and those whose second dose came at about 12 weeks were combined into one group, since spike-specific TCR depth and breadth did not differ between the two schedules. TCR sequencing was performed for about 240 trial participants, of whom about 210 were given two doses of AZD1222 and around 25 were given two doses of MenACWY control vaccine. Trial participants were enrolled into age subgroups of 18-55, 56-69 and 70-plus years, which contained approximately 150, 30 and 60 TCR-sequenced participants, respectively. Results and caveats for the whole study, not just this receptor: Because no day 14 peak-response samples were available, repertoires were characterized only after the peak T cell response. Spike-specific TCR breadth and depth rose significantly after two AZD1222 doses compared with day 0 and with MenACWY recipients. Most participants were white British and females outnumbered males, and the authors suggested that clonal diversity may have been underestimated. The vaccine-associated CD4 TCRs covered the entire spike protein, and the dominant responses fell in regions 160-218 and 743-854. Conclusions about previously exposed vaccinees were limited because only six or seven AZD1222 recipients were SARS-CoV-2 seropositive at baseline. Reportedly, close to half of the unique spike-specific TCRs recognized epitopes lying outside the regions that are mutated in the B.1.351 and B.1.1.7 variants. In the small 56-69-year group, the increase in depth fell short of significance, most likely because of low power.

The CDR3 regions of human TCRbeta chains were analyzed by immunosequencing. The authors processed their data as follows. Repertoire TCRs were matched against a reference library of SARS-CoV-2-specific TCRs generated with the MIRA antigen-specificity platform. Breadth was defined as the fraction of unique TCRs that were SARS-CoV-2-associated, and depth was defined as the fraction of total T cells that were SARS-CoV-2-associated. Using the MIRA data, each spike-specific TCR was mapped to the spike region that the TCR reacts to and placed in a CD4 or CD8 class. Log10-transformed breadth and depth values were compared by one-way ANOVA with Sidak's multiple comparisons tests. TCRdb took this table from immuneACCESS and kept in-frame rearrangements with V and J called. Such tables lack part of the clones; where checked against another copy, unresolved V genes explain under half of the gap, and the rest is unexplained. V and J calls and clone size are copied from that table; D and trimming were computed from the DNA. Counted in this sample were about 83,000 clones; around 88% of them appeared once. The ten biggest clones cover roughly 8.7% of the sample.

The time point label here, explained by the study, means: baseline before first vaccination. Vaccinee samples were obtained from the UK trials COV001 and COV002, which included a single-blind randomized controlled phase 2/3 trial of AZD1222 (ChAdOx1 nCoV-19) in healthy adults. For TCRbeta chain sequencing, PBMC samples were collected from trial participants at day 0 and at day 28 after the second dose. Remarks on this clone: The antigen it binds to is not known. Per-nucleotide qualities are absent, and no much larger clonotype sits a single base away.

The sequenced sample was peripheral blood, obtained on day 0 of AZD1222 vaccination. The sequence came from an adult in good health.

The CDR3 corresponds to CASSQTGTETNTIYF. The DNA reads as follows: TGTGCCAGCAGCCAAACCGGGACAGAGACAAACACCATATATTTT. The sequence links TRBV3-1 (or the pseudogene TRBV3-2) to TRBJ1-3; 7 junctional bases match TRBD1. The germline V end is reduced by 2 bases and the J end by 6 bases; junction bases left unmatched: 7. The CDR3 runs 15 amino acids, cysteine and phenylalanine included. This entry keeps only the CDR3 DNA: 45 bases, framed from base 1. According to the germline V gene (reference sequence), CDR1 reads LGHDT and CDR2 reads YNNKEL.